This T cell receptor (beta chain) was found in a study of T-cell reconstitution after alpha-beta-depleted transplantation in children. This clonotype was found many times. Germline assignment: CDR1 DFQATT and CDR2 SNEGSKA (reference sequence). The CDR3 covers 15 residues. The V and J ends lost 6 bases and 3 bases respectively, with 21 bases between them. Researchers prepared the TCRbeta library using unique molecular identifiers, the study reports. A single record per CDR3 protein comes from TCRdb applying MiXCR to the PCR reads. The sample includes 350,000 to 400,000 distinct CDR3 sequences, about 20% of them seen just once.

The gene calls are TRBV20-1 and TRBJ2-7; perhaps TRBD2 as D (6 bases). The receptor's source is a human donor who donated a stem cell graft to a child with acute myeloid leukemia. The specimen was PBMCs from the stem cell graft donor, collected from the stem cell graft. The CDR3 nucleotides read TGCAGTGCAGAACTAGCCAACCCCAGACTCTACGAGCAGTACTTC. Encoded protein: CSAELANPRLYEQYF.